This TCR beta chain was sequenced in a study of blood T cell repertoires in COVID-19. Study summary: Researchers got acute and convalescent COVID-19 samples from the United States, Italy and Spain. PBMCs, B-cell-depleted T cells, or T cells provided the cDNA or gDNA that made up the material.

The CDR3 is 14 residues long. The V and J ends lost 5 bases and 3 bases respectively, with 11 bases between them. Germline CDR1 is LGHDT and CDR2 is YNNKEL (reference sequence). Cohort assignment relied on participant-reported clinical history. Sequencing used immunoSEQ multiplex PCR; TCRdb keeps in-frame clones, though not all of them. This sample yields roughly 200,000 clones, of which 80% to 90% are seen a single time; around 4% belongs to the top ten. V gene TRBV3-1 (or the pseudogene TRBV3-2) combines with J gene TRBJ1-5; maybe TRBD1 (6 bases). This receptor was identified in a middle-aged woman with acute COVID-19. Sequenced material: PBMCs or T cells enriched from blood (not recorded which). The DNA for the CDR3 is TGTGCCAGCAGCGCTGGGACAAACAATCAGCCCCAGCATTTT. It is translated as CASSAGTNNQPQHF.